This TCR beta chain was captured in a study of blood T cell repertoires in COVID-19. In the study overall: Some COVID-19 samples were acute and others convalescent; all came from the United States, Italy and Spain. T cells, B-cell-depleted T cells, or PBMCs supplied cDNA or gDNA.

CDR3 length: 16 amino acids. Losses at the gene ends were 5 bases for V and 4 bases for J; bases not matched to a gene: 12. CDR1 and CDR2 (germline): MNHEY, SVGEGT. Generated by immunoSEQ multiplex PCR, the TCRdb table keeps only in-frame clones and is missing some. Counted here are some 200,000 clones, roughly four fifths occurring once; the ten biggest clones make up about 9%. The clonotype comes from a man aged 40-55 years who had recovered from COVID-19. V and J are TRBV6-2 or TRBV6-3 and TRBJ2-7, with 9 bases lining up with TRBD1. Source material: PBMCs or T cells enriched from blood (not recorded which). In DNA, the CDR3 is TGTGCCAGCAGTACATCCGGGACAGGGTCTCTTTACGAGCAGTACTTC. Amino acid sequence: CASSTSGTGSLYEQYF.